The 17 T cell receptor beta chains in this list originate from one sample, sequenced in a study of blood T cell repertoires in COVID-19. Profiled with immunoSEQ multiplex PCR; TCRdb holds only in-frame clones, not every one. The table shows roughly 150,000 clones, with about 82% occurring only once. Sequences were obtained from peripheral blood. The receptors were sampled from a woman of 80 years or more with COVID-19, enrolled during active disease.

The J gene is TRBJ2-3, the V gene TRBV6-5; D is undetermined. Between the trimmed V and J ends, which lost 2 bases and 4 bases, there was a span of 10 bases. The CDR3 consists of 14 residues. Germline CDR1 and CDR2: MNHEY and SVGAGI. The CDR3 spells CASSYRRPPDTQYF. CDR3 nucleotide sequence: TGTGCCAGCAGTTACAGGAGACCCCCAGATACGCAGTATTTT.

This clone has just a few counts. The junction does not match germline at one end; this may be a read error. The genes are TRBV5-4 and TRBJ2-3, with 7 nucleotides matching TRBD1. The CDR3 consists of 12 residues. The germline V gene has CDR1 SGHNT and CDR2 YYREEE (reference sequence). CDR3 DNA: TGTGCCAGCAGCTCTTCGTGGGACAGCGTCGATTTT. As protein: CASSSSWDSVDF.

A single count supports this clone. This chain joins TRBV7-6 and TRBJ2-2; the match to TRBD2 covers 8 bases. V gave up 2 bases and J gave up 0 bases; unmatched junction bases: 14. This CDR3 contains 20 residues. The germline V gene encodes CDR1 SGHVS and CDR2 FNYEAQ. The CDR3 nucleotides read TGTGCCAGCAGCTTATTGGGCGGGAGGTCACGAAAAGCGAACACCGGGGAGCTGTTTTTT. This encodes CASSLLGGRSRKANTGELFF.

The V call is TRBV3-1 (or the pseudogene TRBV3-2), the J call TRBJ2-5, with TRBD1 identical over 8 bases. In germline, CDR1 is LGHDT, CDR2 YNNKEL (reference sequence). The CDR3 is 12 residues long. V was clipped by 8 bases and J by 5 bases; unmatched bases: 4. The CDR3 loop reads CASQGAGETQYF. The CDR3 bases are TGTGCCAGCCAGGGGGCGGGGGAGACCCAGTACTTC.

V and J are TRBV5-3 and TRBJ1-2, with D tentatively TRBD1 (6 bases). TRBV5-3 carries the ORF label, with uncertain function. Trimming removed 0 bases from V and 4 bases from J, with 10 bases in between. There are 14 residues in the CDR3. Here the CDR3 reads CARSLDRVGYGYTF. CDR3 coding DNA: TGTGCCAGAAGCTTGGACAGGGTTGGCTATGGCTACACCTTC.

The table lists this clone with a count of one. The CDR3 loop reads CASSLGGWQTQYF. In DNA form, the CDR3 reads TGTGCCAGCAGCTTAGGCGGTTGGCAGACCCAGTACTTC. The chain employs TRBV7-3 and TRBJ2-5; D ambiguous. The germline V gene has CDR1 SGHTA and CDR2 FQGTGA. Deletions cut 2 bases from V and 6 bases from J, with 10 bases between. CDR3 length: 13 residues.

This sequence joins TRBV11-2 and TRBJ1-2; unclear D gene. This CDR3 has 13 amino acids. Germline values: CDR1 SGHAT, CDR2 FQNNGV. With 0 bases removed from V and 3 bases from J, the gap between germline ends came to 5 bases. CDR3 in amino acids: CASSLDTYYGYTF. The DNA of the CDR3 is TGTGCCAGCAGCTTAGATACTTACTATGGCTACACCTTC.

The CDR3 region is CASSLGYAAGELFF. As DNA, the CDR3 is TGTGCCAGCAGCTTAGGATATGCGGCCGGGGAGCTGTTTTTT. The gene calls are TRBV7-9 and TRBJ2-2, with unresolved D. The CDR3 spans 14 residues. Deletions cut 1 base from V and 6 bases from J, with 9 bases between. Germline V gene lookup returns CDR1 SEHNR and CDR2 FQNEAQ (reference sequence).

The chain links TRBV15 to TRBJ2-3; TRBD1 is a possible D gene (5 bases). V was pared by 2 bases and J by 2 bases, with 11 bases between. Germline CDR1 and CDR2: LNHNV and YYDKDF (reference sequence). The CDR3 consists of 15 residues. The DNA for the CDR3 is TGTGCCACCAGCAGATCAGGGCGAACCACAGATACGCAGTATTTT. It is translated as CATSRSGRTTDTQYF.

The genes are TRBV12-3 or TRBV12-4 and TRBJ1-2, with a tentative D call TRBD1 (5 bases). The CDR3 is 13 amino acids. With 3 bases removed from V and 8 bases from J, the gap between germline ends came to 13 bases. The CDR3 DNA sequence: TGTGCCAGCAGTTTTGCGGGGGAGCGAGGCTACACCTTC. Protein: CASSFAGERGYTF.

J is TRBJ1-2 and V is TRBV10-3; D might be TRBD1 (5 bases). The CDR3 runs to 14 residues. CDR1 and CDR2 from the germline V gene are ENHRY and SYGVKD. The V end lost 6 bases, the J end lost 5 bases, and 16 bases lay between the germline ends. CDR3 nucleotide sequence: TGTGCCATCAGCTTCGCCCCGGGGGATTATGGCTACACCTTC. It codes for CAISFAPGDYGYTF.

V and J are TRBV18 and TRBJ2-3; D gene ambiguous. Trimming took off 2 bases at V and 6 bases at J, with 12 bases between the two ends. The CDR3 has 14 residues. Germline V gives CDR1 KGHSH, CDR2 LQKENI. CDR3 residues: CASSPEASGDTQYF. CDR3 coding DNA: TGTGCCAGCTCACCAGAGGCTAGTGGGGATACGCAGTATTTT.

This chain uses TRBV5-1 with TRBJ2-3, with D perhaps matching TRBD2 (6 bases). Germline loops: CDR1 SGHRS, CDR2 YFSETQ. Trimming took off 0 bases at V and 4 bases at J, with 18 bases between the two ends. This CDR3 comprises 17 residues. The CDR3 DNA reads TGCGCCAGCAGCTTGGGTCTTGGAGGGATCTCCGCAGATACGCAGTATTTT. This translates into CASSLGLGGISADTQYF.

This chain joins TRBV5-1 and TRBJ2-2, with D tentatively TRBD2 (5 bases). Germline V gene lookup returns CDR1 SGHRS and CDR2 YFSETQ. This CDR3 is 14 amino acids long. Trimming took 2 bases from V and 6 from J, leaving 11 bases between them. The CDR3 here is CASSFAGRAGELFF. CDR3 bases: TGCGCCAGCAGCTTTGCGGGTAGGGCCGGGGAGCTGTTTTTT.

The V gene is TRBV3-1 (or the pseudogene TRBV3-2), the J gene TRBJ2-2; TRBD1 matches at 9 bases. The J segment lost 5 bases and the V segment lost 4 bases, leaving 5 bases of the junction unmatched. The CDR3 extends over 15 amino acids. CDR1 and CDR2 from the germline V gene are LGHDT and YNNKEL (reference sequence). The CDR3 region is CASSRGQGWTGELFF. CDR3 in DNA: TGTGCCAGCAGCCGCGGACAGGGGTGGACCGGGGAGCTGTTTTTT.

With respect to this clone: The germline gene is not matched at one end of the junction; a read error may be the cause. The chain carries TRBV7-7 and TRBJ1-1; no clear D. Germline CDR1 is SSHAT and CDR2 is FNYEAQ (reference sequence). This CDR3 is built from 13 residues. This CDR3 is CASSRGWDTEAFF. The DNA of the CDR3 is TGTGCTAGCAGCCGAGGGTGGGACACTGAAGCTTTCTTT. Combining the CDR3 with reference TRBV7-7 and TRBJ1-1 gives the whole variable domain GAGVSQSPRYKVTKRGQDVTLRCDPISSHATLYWYQQALGQGPEFLTYFNYEAQPDKSGLPSDRFSAERPEGSISTLTIQRTEQRDSAMYRCASSRGWDTEAFFGQGTRLTVV.

This chain's CDR3 is CASSFGTSDTQYF. DNA of the CDR3: TGTGCCAGCTCCTTTGGGACATCAGATACGCAGTATTTT. This chain links TRBV6-6 with TRBJ2-3; D perhaps matches TRBD1 (6 bases). CDR1 and CDR2 from the germline V gene are MNHNY and SVGAGI (reference sequence). The CDR3 runs 13 residues. V lost 8 bases and J lost 4, with 13 bases in between.